These T cell receptor beta chains were read from a single sample in a study of OX40 agonist ivuxolimab in advanced cancers. Produced via immunoSEQ multiplex PCR; TCRdb's table is partial and in-frame only. The table lists 34,000 or so clones, roughly 76% of them singletons, with around 20% in the top ten. Sequences were derived from CD4+ or CD8+ T cells sorted from blood, sampled in a trial of the OX40 agonist ivuxolimab. These receptors all stem from an adult with an advanced solid tumor such as melanoma, head and neck, liver or kidney cancer. The CDR3 runs from the conserved cysteine through the conserved F or W. Fields, in order: J gene, CDR3 length, D gene, clone size, V gene, CDR3 DNA, CDR3 protein. D genes are given only for firm matches. Expanded clones are given a class, and other clones once, few, many or no size at all.

TRBJ2-1	13	.	.	TRBV28	TGTGCCAGCAGACAACAGGCGGGCAATGAGCAGTTCTTC	CASRQQAGNEQFF
TRBJ1-4	14	TRBD1	once	TRBV7-9	TGTGCCAGCAGTTCGGGACAGGGGTATGAAAAACTGTTTTTT	CASSSGQGYEKLFF
TRBJ1-1	14	.	.	TRBV6-1	TGTGCCAGCAGGACGAGCGGGGTGAACACTGAAGCTTTCTTT	CASRTSGVNTEAFF
TRBJ1-5	15	TRBD1	few	TRBV5-1	TGCGCCAGCAGCTTGGGGCCACAGGGGAATCAGCCCCAGCATTTT	CASSLGPQGNQPQHF
TRBJ2-3	12	.	once	TRBV7-2	TGTGCCAGCAGCTTAGCGGGGTATACGCAGTATTTT	CASSLAGYTQYF
TRBJ1-2	14	TRBD1	.	TRBV5-1	TGCGCCAGCAGCTTGTCAGGGGGGAACTATGGCTACACCTTC	CASSLSGGNYGYTF
TRBJ2-6	18	TRBD1	.	TRBV19	TGTGCCAGTACCACTGCCGGACAGGGTCTTGGTGGGGCCAACGTCCTGACTTTC	CASTTAGQGLGGANVLTF
TRBJ2-7	13	.	.	TRBV28	TGTGCCAGCAGTTTATACAGGGCCTACGAGCAGTACTTC	CASSLYRAYEQYF
TRBJ2-1	14	TRBD2	.	TRBV7-9	TGTGCCAGCAGCTTAGAGTTGGCTAGCGGGGGGAAGTTCTTC	CASSLELASGGKFF
TRBJ2-3	18	TRBD2	.	TRBV10-3	TGTGCCACCTGCACGGGCGCCATAAGCGGGGGATGCACAGATACGCAGTATTTT	CATCTGAISGGCTDTQYF
TRBJ2-2	15	TRBD1	.	TRBV9	TGTGCCAGCAGCACCCACGACAGGGGGCAGGGGGAGCTGTTTTTT	CASSTHDRGQGELFF
TRBJ2-5	12	.	.	TRBV10-3	TGTGCCATCAGGCAGGACGGACGGGAGCAGTACTTC	CAIRQDGREQYF
TRBJ2-3	15	.	.	TRBV5-1	TGCGCCAGCAGCTTCTGGCTAGAATTTACAGATACGCAGTATTTT	CASSFWLEFTDTQYF
TRBJ2-2	13	.	.	TRBV21-1	TGTGCCAGCAGCAAAGCGCGGGCTGTGGGGCTGTTTTTT	CASSKARAVGLFF
TRBJ1-2	14	.	.	TRBV6-1	TGTGCCAGCAGTGAAGGGGCTACTAACTATGGCTACACCTTC	CASSEGATNYGYTF
TRBJ1-4	15	.	.	TRBV28	TGTGCCAGCAGTCCTAGCGGGGCCTATAATGAAAAACTGTTTTTT	CASSPSGAYNEKLFF
TRBJ1-5	15	TRBD1	few	TRBV4-2	TGTGCCAGCAGCCAAGGTGACAGGGGGGATCAGCCCCAGCATTTT	CASSQGDRGDQPQHF
TRBJ1-6	12	.	few	TRBV6-6	TGTGCCAGCAGTTACAGGGATTCACCCCTCCACTTT	CASSYRDSPLHF
TRBJ2-7	12	.	.	TRBV28	TGTGCCAGCAGTTTCCTTTACTACGAGCAGTACTTC	CASSFLYYEQYF
TRBJ2-1	16	TRBD2	.	TRBV5-1	TGCGCCAGCAGCTCGTCCGGGACTAGTAATTACAATGAGCAGTTCTTC	CASSSSGTSNYNEQFF